These T cell receptor beta chains were read from a single sample in a study of T cell responses to AZD1222 COVID-19 vaccine. The protocol was immunoSEQ multiplex PCR, while the TCRdb copy is restricted to in-frame clones and leaves out a portion. This sample has over 130,000 clones, with roughly nine tenths found just once. Sequencing was performed on peripheral blood, taken 28 days after the second AZD1222 dose. All receptors come from an adult who received the AZD1222 COVID-19 vaccine. Both conserved end residues are part of each CDR3. Fields, in order: V gene, CDR3 protein.

V gene: TRBV19; CDR3 protein: CASSIDQGGEQFF
V gene: TRBV30; CDR3 protein: CAWTRFTGSEAFF
V gene: TRBV4-2; CDR3 protein: CASSPRETSGYYEQYF
V gene: TRBV4-1; CDR3 protein: CASSLPSGRGSYNEQFF
V gene: TRBV19; CDR3 protein: CASRKGQNTGELFF
V gene: TRBV11-2; CDR3 protein: CASSHPRSGRGRDEQFF
V gene: TRBV29-1; CDR3 protein: CSVEGGASSEAFF
V gene: TRBV5-6; CDR3 protein: CASSLSGAGEKLFF
V gene: TRBV6-4; CDR3 protein: CASSQTGNEQFF
V gene: TRBV28; CDR3 protein: CASRDRLNQPQHF
V gene: TRBV19; CDR3 protein: CASSIISGTSVGTQYF
V gene: TRBV18; CDR3 protein: CASSRISGTGYEKLFF
V gene: TRBV10-3; CDR3 protein: CAISGGGSNQPQHF
V gene: TRBV5-6; CDR3 protein: CASSLFAAGYQPQHF
V gene: TRBV5-8; CDR3 protein: CASSSLITGELFF
V gene: TRBV11-3; CDR3 protein: CASSPSADTQYF
V gene: TRBV19; CDR3 protein: CATRTGGSSNEQFF
V gene: TRBV28; CDR3 protein: CASTPDRVPLAGGNEQFF
V gene: TRBV5-1; CDR3 protein: CASSLSGSDEKLFF
V gene: TRBV5-1; CDR3 protein: CASSPPMDAGNTIYF
V gene: TRBV16; CDR3 protein: CASSLTGMNTEAFF
V gene: TRBV5-1; CDR3 protein: CASSSRAAGLNTGELFF
V gene: TRBV7-8; CDR3 protein: CASSYSRRGSDTQYF
V gene: TRBV28; CDR3 protein: CASSPPGKPQHF
V gene: TRBV6-4; CDR3 protein: CASSDSSAGHTGELFF
V gene: TRBV19; CDR3 protein: CASSSGQGVYEQYF
V gene: TRBV18; CDR3 protein: CASSPSGGTTEAFF
V gene: TRBV28; CDR3 protein: CASSSATSGYYNEQFF
V gene: TRBV19; CDR3 protein: CASSIGRGMSGANVLTF
V gene: TRBV9; CDR3 protein: CASSAGSLVTEAFF
V gene: TRBV9; CDR3 protein: CASSVEATLLVEEQFF
V gene: TRBV6-1; CDR3 protein: CASSEFGPTGELFF
V gene: TRBV6-5; CDR3 protein: CASRPSSGGAYTQYF
V gene: TRBV6-1; CDR3 protein: CASSESGYGYTF
V gene: TRBV10-3; CDR3 protein: CAISDRRANYGYTF
V gene: TRBV7-2; CDR3 protein: CASSQGQPKETQYF
V gene: TRBV19; CDR3 protein: CATLGVNTEAFF
V gene: TRBV10-1; CDR3 protein: CASSEMGTVTDTQYF
V gene: TRBV3-1/TRBV3-2; CDR3 protein: CASSQGGTAYSGNTIYF
V gene: TRBV10-3; CDR3 protein: CAISRTSGNTGELFF
V gene: TRBV18; CDR3 protein: CASSPGPATTYEQYF